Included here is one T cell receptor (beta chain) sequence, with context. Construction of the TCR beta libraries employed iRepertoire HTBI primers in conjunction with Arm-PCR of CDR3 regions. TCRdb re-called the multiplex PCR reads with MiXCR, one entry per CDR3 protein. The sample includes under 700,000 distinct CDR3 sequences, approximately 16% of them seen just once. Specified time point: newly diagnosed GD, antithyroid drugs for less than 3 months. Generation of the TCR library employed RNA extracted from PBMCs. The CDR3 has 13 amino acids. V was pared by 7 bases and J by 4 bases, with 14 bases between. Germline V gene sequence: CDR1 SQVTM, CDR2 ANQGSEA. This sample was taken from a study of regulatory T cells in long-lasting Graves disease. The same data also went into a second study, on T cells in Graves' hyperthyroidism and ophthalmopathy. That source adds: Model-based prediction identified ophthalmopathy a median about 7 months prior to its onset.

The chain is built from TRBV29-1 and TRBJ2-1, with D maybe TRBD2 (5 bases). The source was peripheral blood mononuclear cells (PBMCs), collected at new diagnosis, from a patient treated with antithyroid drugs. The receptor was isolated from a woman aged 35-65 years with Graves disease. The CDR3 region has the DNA TGCAGCGGGGCGGGCTCGTTGTACAATGAGCAGTTCTTC. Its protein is CSGAGSLYNEQFF.